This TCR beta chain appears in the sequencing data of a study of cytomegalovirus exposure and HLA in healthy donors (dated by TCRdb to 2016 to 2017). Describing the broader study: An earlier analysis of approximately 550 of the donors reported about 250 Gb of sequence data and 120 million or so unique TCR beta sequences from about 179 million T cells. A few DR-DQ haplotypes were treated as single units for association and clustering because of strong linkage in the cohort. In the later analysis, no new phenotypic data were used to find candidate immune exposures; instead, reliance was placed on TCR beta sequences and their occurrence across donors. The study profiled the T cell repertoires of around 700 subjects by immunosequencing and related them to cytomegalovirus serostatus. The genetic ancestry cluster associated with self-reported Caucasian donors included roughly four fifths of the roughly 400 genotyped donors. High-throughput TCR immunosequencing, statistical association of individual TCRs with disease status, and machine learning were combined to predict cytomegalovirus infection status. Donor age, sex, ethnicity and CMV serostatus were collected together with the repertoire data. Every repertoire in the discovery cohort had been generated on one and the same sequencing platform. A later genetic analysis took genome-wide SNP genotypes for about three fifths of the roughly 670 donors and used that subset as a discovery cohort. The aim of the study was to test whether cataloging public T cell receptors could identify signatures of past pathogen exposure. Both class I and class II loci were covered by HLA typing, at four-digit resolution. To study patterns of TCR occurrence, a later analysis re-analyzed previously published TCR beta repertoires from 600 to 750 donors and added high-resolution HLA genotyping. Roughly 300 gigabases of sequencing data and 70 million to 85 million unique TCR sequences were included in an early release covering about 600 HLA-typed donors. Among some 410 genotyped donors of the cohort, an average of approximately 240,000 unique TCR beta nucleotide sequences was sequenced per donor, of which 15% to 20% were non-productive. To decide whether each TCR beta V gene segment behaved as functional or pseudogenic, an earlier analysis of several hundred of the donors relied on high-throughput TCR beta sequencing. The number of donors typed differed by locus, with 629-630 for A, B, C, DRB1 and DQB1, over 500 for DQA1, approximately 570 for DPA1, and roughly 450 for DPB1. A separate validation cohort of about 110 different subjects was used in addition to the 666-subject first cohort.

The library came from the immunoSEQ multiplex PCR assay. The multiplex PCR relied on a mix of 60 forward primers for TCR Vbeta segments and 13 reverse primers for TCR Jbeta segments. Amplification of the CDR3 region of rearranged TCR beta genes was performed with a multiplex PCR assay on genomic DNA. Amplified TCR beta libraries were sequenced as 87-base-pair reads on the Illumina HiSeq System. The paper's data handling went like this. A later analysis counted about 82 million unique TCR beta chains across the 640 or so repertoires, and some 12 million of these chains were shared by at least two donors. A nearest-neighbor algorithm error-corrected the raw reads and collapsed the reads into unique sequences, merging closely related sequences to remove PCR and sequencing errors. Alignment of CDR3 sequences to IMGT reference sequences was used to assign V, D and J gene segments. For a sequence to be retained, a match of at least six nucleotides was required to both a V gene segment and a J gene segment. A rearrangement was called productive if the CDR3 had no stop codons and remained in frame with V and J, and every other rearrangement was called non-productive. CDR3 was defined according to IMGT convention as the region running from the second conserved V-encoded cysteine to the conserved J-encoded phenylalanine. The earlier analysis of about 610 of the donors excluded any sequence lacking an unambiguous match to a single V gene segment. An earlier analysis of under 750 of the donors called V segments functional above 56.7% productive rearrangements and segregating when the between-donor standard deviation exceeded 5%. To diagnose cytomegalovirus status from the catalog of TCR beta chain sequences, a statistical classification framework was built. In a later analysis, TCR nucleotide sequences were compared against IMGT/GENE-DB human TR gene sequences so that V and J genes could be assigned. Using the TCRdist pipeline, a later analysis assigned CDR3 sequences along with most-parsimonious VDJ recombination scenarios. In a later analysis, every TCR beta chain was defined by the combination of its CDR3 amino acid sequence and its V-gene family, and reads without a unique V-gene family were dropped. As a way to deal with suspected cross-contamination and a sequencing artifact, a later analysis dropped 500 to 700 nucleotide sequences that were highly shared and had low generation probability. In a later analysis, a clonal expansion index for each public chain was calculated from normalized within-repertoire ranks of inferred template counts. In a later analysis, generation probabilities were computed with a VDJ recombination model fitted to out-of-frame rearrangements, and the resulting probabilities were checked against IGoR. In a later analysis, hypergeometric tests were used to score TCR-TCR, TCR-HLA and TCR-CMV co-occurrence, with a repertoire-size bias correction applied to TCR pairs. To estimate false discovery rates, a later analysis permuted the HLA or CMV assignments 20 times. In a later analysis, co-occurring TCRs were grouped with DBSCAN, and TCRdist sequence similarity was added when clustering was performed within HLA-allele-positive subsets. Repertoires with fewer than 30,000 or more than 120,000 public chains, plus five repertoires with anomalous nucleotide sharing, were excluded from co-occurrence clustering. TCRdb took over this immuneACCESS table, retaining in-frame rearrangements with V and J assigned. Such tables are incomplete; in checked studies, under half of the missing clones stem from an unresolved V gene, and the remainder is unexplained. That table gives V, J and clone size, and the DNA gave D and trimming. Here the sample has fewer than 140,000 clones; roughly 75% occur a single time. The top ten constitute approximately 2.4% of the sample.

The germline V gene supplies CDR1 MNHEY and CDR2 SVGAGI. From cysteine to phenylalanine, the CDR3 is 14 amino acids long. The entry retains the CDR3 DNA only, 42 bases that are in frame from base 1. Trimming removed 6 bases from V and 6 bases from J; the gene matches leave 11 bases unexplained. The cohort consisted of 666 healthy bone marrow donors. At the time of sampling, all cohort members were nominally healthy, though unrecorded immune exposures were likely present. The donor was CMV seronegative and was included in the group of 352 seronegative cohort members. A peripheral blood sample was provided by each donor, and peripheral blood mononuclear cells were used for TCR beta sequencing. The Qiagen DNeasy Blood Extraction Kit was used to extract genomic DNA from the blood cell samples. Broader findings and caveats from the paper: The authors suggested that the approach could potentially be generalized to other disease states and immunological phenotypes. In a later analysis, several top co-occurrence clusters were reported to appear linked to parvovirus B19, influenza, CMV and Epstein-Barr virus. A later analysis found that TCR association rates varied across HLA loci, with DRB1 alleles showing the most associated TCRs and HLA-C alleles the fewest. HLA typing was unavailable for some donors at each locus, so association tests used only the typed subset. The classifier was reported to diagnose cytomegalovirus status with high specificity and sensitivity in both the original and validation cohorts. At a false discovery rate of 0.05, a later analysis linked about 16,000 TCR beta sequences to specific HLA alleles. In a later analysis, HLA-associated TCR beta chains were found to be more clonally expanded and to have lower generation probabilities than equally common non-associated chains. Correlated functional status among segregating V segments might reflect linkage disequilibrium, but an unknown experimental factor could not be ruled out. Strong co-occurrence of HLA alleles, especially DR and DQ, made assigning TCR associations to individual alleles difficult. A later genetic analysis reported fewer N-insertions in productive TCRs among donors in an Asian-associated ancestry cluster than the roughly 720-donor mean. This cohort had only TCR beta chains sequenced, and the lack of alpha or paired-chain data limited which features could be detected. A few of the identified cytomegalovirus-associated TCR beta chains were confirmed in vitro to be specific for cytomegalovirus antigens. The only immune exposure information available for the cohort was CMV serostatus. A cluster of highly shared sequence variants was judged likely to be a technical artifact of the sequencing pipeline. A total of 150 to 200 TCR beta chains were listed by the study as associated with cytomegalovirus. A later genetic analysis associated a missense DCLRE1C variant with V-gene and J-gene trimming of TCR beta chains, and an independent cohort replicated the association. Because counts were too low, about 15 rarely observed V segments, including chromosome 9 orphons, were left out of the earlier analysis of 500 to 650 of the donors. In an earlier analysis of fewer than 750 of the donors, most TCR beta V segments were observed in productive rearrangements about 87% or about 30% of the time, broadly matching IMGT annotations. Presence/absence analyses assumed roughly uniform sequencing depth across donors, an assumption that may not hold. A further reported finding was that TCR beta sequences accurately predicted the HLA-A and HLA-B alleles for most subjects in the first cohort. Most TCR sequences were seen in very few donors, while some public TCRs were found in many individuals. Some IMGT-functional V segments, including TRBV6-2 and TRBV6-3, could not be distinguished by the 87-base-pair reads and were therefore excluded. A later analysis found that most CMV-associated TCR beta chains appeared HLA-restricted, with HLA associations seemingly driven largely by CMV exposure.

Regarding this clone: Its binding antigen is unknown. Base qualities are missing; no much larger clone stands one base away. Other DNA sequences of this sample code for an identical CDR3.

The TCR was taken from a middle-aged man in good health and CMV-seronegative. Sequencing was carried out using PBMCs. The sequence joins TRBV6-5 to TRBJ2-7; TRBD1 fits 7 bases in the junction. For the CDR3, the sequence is CASSPTGVRSEQYF. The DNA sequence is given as TGTGCCAGCAGCCCCACAGGGGTGAGGTCCGAGCAGTACTTC.